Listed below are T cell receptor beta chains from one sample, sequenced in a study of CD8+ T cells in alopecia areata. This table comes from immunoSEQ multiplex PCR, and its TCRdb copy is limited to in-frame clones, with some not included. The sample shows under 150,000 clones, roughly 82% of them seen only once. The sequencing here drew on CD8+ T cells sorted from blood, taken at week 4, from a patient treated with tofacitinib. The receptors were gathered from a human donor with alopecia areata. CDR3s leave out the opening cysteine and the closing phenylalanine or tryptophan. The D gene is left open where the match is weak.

cdr3_aa: ASSLRGGSGEQY
cdr3_length: 12
d_call: -
j_call: TRBJ2-7
v_call: TRBV5-4

cdr3_aa: ASSQVYGHEAGYT
cdr3_length: 13
d_call: -
j_call: TRBJ1-2
v_call: TRBV4-2

cdr3_aa: AWTSGDTQY
cdr3_length: 9
d_call: -
j_call: TRBJ2-3
v_call: TRBV30

cdr3_aa: AWRLAGGSPYNEQF
cdr3_length: 14
d_call: TRBD2
j_call: TRBJ2-1
v_call: TRBV30

cdr3_aa: ASSPLGLDTQY
cdr3_length: 11
d_call: -
j_call: TRBJ2-3
v_call: TRBV27

cdr3_aa: ASSPRFSGNQPQH
cdr3_length: 13
d_call: -
j_call: TRBJ1-5
v_call: TRBV27

cdr3_aa: AGGGEDSSTDTQY
cdr3_length: 13
d_call: -
j_call: TRBJ2-3
v_call: TRBV7-8

cdr3_aa: SVGGSPEELWGYT
cdr3_length: 13
d_call: -
j_call: TRBJ1-2
v_call: TRBV29-1

cdr3_aa: ASSSSSGRAETQY
cdr3_length: 13
d_call: -
j_call: TRBJ2-5
v_call: TRBV7-9

cdr3_aa: ASSQDSGANVLT
cdr3_length: 12
d_call: -
j_call: TRBJ2-6
v_call: TRBV4-1

cdr3_aa: ASSLSNTGSEQF
cdr3_length: 12
d_call: -
j_call: TRBJ2-1
v_call: TRBV27

cdr3_aa: ASSRQGRHEKLF
cdr3_length: 12
d_call: TRBD1
j_call: TRBJ1-4
v_call: TRBV6-5

cdr3_aa: ASSSAGTVYNEQF
cdr3_length: 13
d_call: -
j_call: TRBJ2-1
v_call: TRBV7-2

cdr3_aa: SVERGGADNEQF
cdr3_length: 12
d_call: TRBD2
j_call: TRBJ2-1
v_call: TRBV29-1

cdr3_aa: ASSQLLSTDTQY
cdr3_length: 12
d_call: -
j_call: TRBJ2-3
v_call: TRBV4-2

cdr3_aa: ASSLSPWDAYNSPLH
cdr3_length: 15
d_call: -
j_call: TRBJ1-6
v_call: TRBV7-9

cdr3_aa: ASSPHGDPTDTQY
cdr3_length: 13
d_call: -
j_call: TRBJ2-3
v_call: TRBV7-8

cdr3_aa: ASSQRGGTYYEQY
cdr3_length: 13
d_call: TRBD2
j_call: TRBJ2-7
v_call: TRBV7-8

cdr3_aa: ASSLGTAYGYT
cdr3_length: 11
d_call: -
j_call: TRBJ1-2
v_call: TRBV7-9

cdr3_aa: ASSLQAEGGLEAF
cdr3_length: 13
d_call: -
j_call: TRBJ1-1
v_call: TRBV5-1

cdr3_aa: ASSRIEVQETQY
cdr3_length: 12
d_call: -
j_call: TRBJ2-5
v_call: TRBV7-7

cdr3_aa: ASSLWTADEQF
cdr3_length: 11
d_call: -
j_call: TRBJ2-1
v_call: TRBV7-2

cdr3_aa: ASSARERVRDTEAF
cdr3_length: 14
d_call: -
j_call: TRBJ1-1
v_call: TRBV7-9

cdr3_aa: ASSPSGGALGLERDTQY
cdr3_length: 17
d_call: TRBD2
j_call: TRBJ2-3
v_call: TRBV4-1

cdr3_aa: SVDGGLPDTQY
cdr3_length: 11
d_call: -
j_call: TRBJ2-3
v_call: TRBV29-1

cdr3_aa: ASSLTGAIEAF
cdr3_length: 11
d_call: -
j_call: TRBJ1-1
v_call: TRBV13

cdr3_aa: ATSRAAALAKNIQY
cdr3_length: 14
d_call: -
j_call: TRBJ2-4
v_call: TRBV15

cdr3_aa: ASSPTTGLDGYT
cdr3_length: 12
d_call: TRBD1
j_call: TRBJ1-2
v_call: TRBV9